This T cell receptor beta chain derives from a study of breast tumors, draining lymph nodes, adjacent tissues. Axillary draining lymph nodes of breast cancer patients supplied the node samples. The table lists this clonotype with many counts. The target antigen is unknown. J was trimmed by 1 base and V by 5 bases; bases with no gene match: 6. In germline, CDR1 is SGHTA, CDR2 FQGNSA. This CDR3 is built from 16 residues. The study, taken as a whole, reports: Tumor and nontumor repertoires were significantly more similar in luminal-like than in basal-like breast cancer. That most tumor T cells come from lymph nodes remained unproven. Tumors had less TCR diversity than lymph nodes, more than nontumor tissue. Data fit most tumor T cells coming from lymph node, expanding in tumor.

One entry per CDR3 protein, called by TCRdb with MiXCR from the multiplex PCR reads. Of around 190,000 distinct CDR3 sequences listed, roughly 30% are singletons. This chain joins TRBV7-2 and TRBJ2-2, with TRBD1 matching over 8 bases. The TCR originated in a female donor with breast cancer. Some clones in this sample may be carry-over from other donors' samples. Sequences were obtained from axillary lymph node tissue. The CDR3: CASSVGTGGNTGELFF. The DNA for the CDR3 is TGTGCCAGCAGCGTAGGGACAGGCGGGAACACCGGGGAGCTGTTTTTT.